Listed below are T cell receptor beta chains from one sample, sequenced in a study of CD4 T cells in relation to SARS-CoV-2 and coronaviruses. Antigen specificity for these receptors is unknown. The data were produced by immunoSEQ multiplex PCR, yet TCRdb's version contains in-frame clones alone and is incomplete. This sample yields 20,000 or so clones, of which just under 80% are seen a single time; about 17% belongs to the top ten. Sequenced input: CD4+ T cells from PBMCs, cultured in vitro. Source of these receptors: a human donor in good health. The conserved cysteine and the conserved F or W are not part of the CDR3 here.

CDR3aa: ASSLGTGSNEKLF; v_gene: TRBV7-9
CDR3aa: ASSPGTGTYEQY; v_gene: TRBV7-3
CDR3aa: ASSSSRTLAAGTQY; v_gene: TRBV7-9
CDR3aa: ASSDHNRQQPQH; v_gene: TRBV19
CDR3aa: ASSPSGTGKEQY; v_gene: TRBV7-3
CDR3aa: ASSTGTRRDNSPLH; v_gene: TRBV5-8
CDR3aa: ASSVGAGGDYGYT; v_gene: TRBV9
CDR3aa: ATSDFPGTDNSPLH; v_gene: TRBV24-1
CDR3aa: ASRRSGGRYEQY; v_gene: TRBV2
CDR3aa: ASSRDRVREKLF; v_gene: TRBV14
CDR3aa: ASSDRDYLSTDTQY; v_gene: TRBV7-9
CDR3aa: ASSPSVRYGNTIY; v_gene: TRBV7-9
CDR3aa: ASSTGGGYGYT; v_gene: TRBV5-4
CDR3aa: SVVSGVNYGYT; v_gene: TRBV29-1